Detailed here is one T cell receptor beta chain. RNA, at about 0.5 to 1 ug, was reverse transcribed with random hexamers. Amplification of TCR beta CDR3 used immunoSEQ multiplex PCR across 54 Vbeta and 13 Jbeta. TCRdb itself ran the immunoSEQ multiplex PCR reads through MiXCR, one entry per CDR3 protein. This table holds some 300,000 distinct CDR3 sequences, approximately 85% found once. The V gene's germline CDR1 is MNHEY and CDR2 SVGEGT. The CDR3 spans 13 residues. Trimming shortened V by 7 bases and J by 4 bases, and 13 bases separated the two germline ends. The sample belongs to a study of CD8 T cells in Susac syndrome.

What was sequenced was CD8+ T cells from PBMCs. This receptor was obtained from a human donor with multiple sclerosis. V and J are TRBV6-2 or TRBV6-3 and TRBJ1-1; D is unresolved. CDR3 DNA: TGTGCCAGCATTCCGGGTGAGGCCACTGAAGCTTTCTTT. This sequence encodes CASIPGEATEAFF.